Each of the 5 T cell receptor beta chains below was sequenced from the same sample in a study of T-cell memory formation after mild COVID-19. One entry per CDR3 protein results from TCRdb running MiXCR on the 5' RACE reads. This table has 150,000 to 200,000 distinct CDR3 sequences, about 22% appearing once. Sequencing was performed on PBMCs or a T cell subset sorted from them (not recorded which). The receptors shown here come from an adult woman who had mild COVID-19 (a few samples of this study predate the infection). Cell type and time point are not known.

The V gene is TRBV7-6, the J gene TRBJ2-2, with D uncertain. Trimming cost V 5 bases and J 7 bases, with 8 bases left between them. The CDR3 has 12 residues. CDR1 is SGHVS, CDR2 FNYEAQ, per germline. The CDR3 DNA reads TGTGCCAGCAGCGGGGTGTTCGGGGAGCTGTTTTTT. Translation: CASSGVFGELFF.

This chain links TRBV6-5 with TRBJ1-1, with D possibly matching TRBD1 (5 bases). Looked up from germline, CDR1 is MNHEY and CDR2 is SVGAGI. With 5 bases removed from V and 4 bases from J, the gap between germline ends came to 17 bases. This CDR3 spans 15 amino acids. CDR3: CASSVADRGFTEAFF. CDR3 nucleotides: TGTGCCAGCAGTGTGGCCGACAGAGGATTCACTGAAGCTTTCTTT.

The table lists this clonotype with many counts. The chain combines TRBV30 with TRBJ2-7; TRBD1 might be the D (6 bases). CDR3 length: 13 amino acids. Germline CDR1 reads GTSNPN; CDR2 reads SVGIG (reference sequence). The ends were cut back, 5 bases at V and 3 bases at J, with 14 bases in the middle. In DNA, the CDR3 is TGTGCCTGGGGCGACAGGCCTTTCTACGAGCAGTACTTC. This translates into CAWGDRPFYEQYF.

This clonotype was observed a handful of times. This chain links TRBV5-1 with TRBJ2-1; 7 bases are a match to TRBD2. With 7 bases clipped from V and 8 bases from J, the junction kept 12 bases outside the gene matches. The germline V gene has CDR1 SGHRS and CDR2 YFSETQ. The CDR3 spans 14 residues. The CDR3 loop reads CASCSGRYDDEQFF. The DNA for the CDR3 is TGCGCCAGCTGCTCCGGGAGGTATGATGATGAGCAGTTCTTC.

This sequence joins TRBV5-6 and TRBJ1-1; D not resolved. Trimming took 3 bases from V and 1 from J, leaving 13 bases between them. This CDR3 contains 15 residues. CDR1 is SGHDT and CDR2 is YYEEEE in the germline V gene. CDR3 sequence (DNA): TGTGCCAGCAGCTCGGCGGTGTCGGGGAACACTGAAGCTTTCTTT. This encodes CASSSAVSGNTEAFF.